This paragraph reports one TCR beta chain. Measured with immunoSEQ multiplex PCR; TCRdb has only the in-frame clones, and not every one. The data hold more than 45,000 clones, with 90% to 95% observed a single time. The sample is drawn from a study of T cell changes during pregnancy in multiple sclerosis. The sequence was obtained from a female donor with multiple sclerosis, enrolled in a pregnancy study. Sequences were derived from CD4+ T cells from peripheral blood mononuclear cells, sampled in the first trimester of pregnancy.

The CDR3 loop reads CASSIGTGETQYF. DNA for the CDR3: TGCGCCAGCAGCATCGGGACAGGGGAGACCCAGTACTTC. The chain combines TRBV5-1 with TRBJ2-5; TRBD1 aligns across 9 bases. CDR3 length: 13 residues. Germline CDR1 and CDR2: SGHRS and YFSETQ. The junction had 3 bases not matched to a gene; V was cut back by 4 bases and J by 5 bases.